The clone carrying this T cell receptor beta chain appeared a single time. The antigen is undetermined. TCRdb keeps only in-frame clones here, not all; method: immunoSEQ multiplex PCR. The profile shows some 1.5 million clones, over 95% of them singletons. These data belong to a study of shared clonotypes between healthy human individuals. Study-wide points: Naive CD4 clonotype sharing across a few donors was about 5%. Rarefaction showed sorted-subset sequencing was incomplete despite large depth.

Sequencing was done on a sample of naive CD4+ T cells sorted from blood. Subset of the sample: CD45RA+ positively selected. The clonotype was recovered from a young man in good health.

The DNA of the CDR3 is TGTGCCAGCAGGCAATCCGGGACAGGGGGGATTAATGAGCAGTTCTTC. It yields the protein CASRQSGTGGINEQFF. The J gene is TRBJ2-1, the V gene TRBV5-4, with 11 bases identical to TRBD1. Per germline, CDR1 SGHNT and CDR2 YYREEE (reference sequence). Unmatched junction bases numbered 11, after V lost 5 bases and J lost 7 bases. This CDR3 region has 16 residues.